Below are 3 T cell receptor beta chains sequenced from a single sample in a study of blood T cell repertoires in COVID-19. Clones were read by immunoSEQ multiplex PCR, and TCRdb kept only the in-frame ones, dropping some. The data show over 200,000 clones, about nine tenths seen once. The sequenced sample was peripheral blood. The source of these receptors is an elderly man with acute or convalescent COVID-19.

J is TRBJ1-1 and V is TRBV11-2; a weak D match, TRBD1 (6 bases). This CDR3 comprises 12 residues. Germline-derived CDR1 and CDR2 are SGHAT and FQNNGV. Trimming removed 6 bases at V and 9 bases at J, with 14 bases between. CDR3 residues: CASSSQGLQAFF. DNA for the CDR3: TGTGCCAGCAGTTCGCAGGGGCTCCAAGCTTTCTTT. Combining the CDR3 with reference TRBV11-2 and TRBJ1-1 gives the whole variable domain EAGVAQSPRYKIIEKRQSVAFWCNPISGHATLYWYQQILGQGPKLLIQFQNNGVVDDSQLPKDRFSAERLKGVDSTLKIQPAKLEDSAVYLCASSSQGLQAFFGQGTRLTVV.

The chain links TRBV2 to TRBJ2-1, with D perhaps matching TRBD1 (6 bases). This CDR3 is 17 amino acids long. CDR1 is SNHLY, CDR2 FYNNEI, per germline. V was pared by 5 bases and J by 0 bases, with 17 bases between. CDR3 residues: CASSIQGPAASYNEQFF. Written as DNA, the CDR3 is TGTGCCAGCAGTATACAGGGCCCTGCGGCCTCCTACAATGAGCAGTTCTTC. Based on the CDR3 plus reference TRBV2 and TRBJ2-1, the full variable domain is EPEVTQTPSHQVTQMGQEVILRCVPISNHLYFYWYRQILGQKVEFLVSFYNNEISEKSEIFDDQFSVERPDGSNFTLKIRSTKLEDSAMYFCASSIQGPAASYNEQFFGPGTRLTVL.

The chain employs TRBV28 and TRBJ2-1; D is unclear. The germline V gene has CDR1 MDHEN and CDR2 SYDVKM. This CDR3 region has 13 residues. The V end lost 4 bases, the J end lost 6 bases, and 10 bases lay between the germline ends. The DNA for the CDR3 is TGTGCCAGCAGTTCCCCCCCTAGCAATGAGCAGTTCTTC. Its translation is CASSSPPSNEQFF.